One and the same sample provided the 12 T cell receptor beta chains below, sequenced in a study of vaccination and CD4 T cells after COVID-19. Cultured CD4+ T cells had their DNA profiled by the Oncomine TCR Beta short-read assay. TCRdb re-derived calls from the PCR reads in MiXCR, one entry per CDR3 protein. The profile shows roughly 15,000 distinct CDR3 sequences, roughly 45% of them singletons. Treatment specified: approximately nine-day PBMC culture with coronavirus spike peptide pools or control peptides (ViraFEST assay). These receptors lack a known antigen. The sample was CD4+ T cells from blood, cultured in vitro, taken before SARS-CoV-2 vaccination. These TCRs come from a human donor who received a COVID-19 vaccine.

This chain joins TRBV5-1 and TRBJ1-1; D gene uncertain. Germline CDR1 and CDR2: SGHRS and YFSETQ. The V gene lost 5 bases and the J gene lost 1 base, with 6 bases spanning the gap. CDR3 length: 12 amino acids. The CDR3 coding sequence is TGCGCCAGCAGACCGGGGAACACTGAAGCTTTCTTT. Its protein is CASRPGNTEAFF.

The chain joins TRBV29-1 to TRBJ1-5; D might be TRBD1 (6 bases). Germline V CDR1 and CDR2: SQVTM, ANQGSEA. The CDR3 length is 12 residues. Deletions cut 6 bases from V and 4 bases from J, with 10 bases between. DNA of the CDR3: TGCAGCGTCCGGACAGTAAATCAGCCCCAGCATTTT. Its translation is CSVRTVNQPQHF.

This clonotype is deemed medium-sized. V usage is TRBV27 and J usage is TRBJ2-3; no definite D call. Trimming pared 1 base from V and 1 base from J, leaving 9 bases between. This CDR3 is 15 amino acids long. Germline V lookup: CDR1 MNHEY, CDR2 SMNVEV (reference sequence). CDR3 in DNA: TGTGCCAGCAGTTTATGGCAGTTTGGCACAGATACGCAGTATTTT. Amino acid sequence: CASSLWQFGTDTQYF.

The chain links TRBV6-1 to TRBJ2-1; the D gene is possibly TRBD2 (6 bases). The V end was cut by 3 bases, the J end by 2 bases, with 11 bases between. CDR3 length equals 15 residues. Germline V gives CDR1 MNHNS, CDR2 SASEGT. This CDR3 is CASSDRRGTYNEQFF. As DNA, the CDR3 is TGTGCCAGCAGTGACCGGCGGGGCACCTACAATGAGCAGTTCTTC.

The chain combines TRBV12-3 or TRBV12-4 with TRBJ1-3; 8 bases map to TRBD1. The CDR3 is 15 residues long. Unmatched junction bases numbered 5, after V lost 5 bases and J lost 2 bases. The CDR3 sequence is CASSVDRAPGNTIYF. CDR3 nucleotides: TGTGCCAGCAGTGTGGACAGGGCCCCTGGAAACACCATATATTTT.

The genes are TRBV27 and TRBJ1-3; D ambiguous. Germline loops: CDR1 MNHEY, CDR2 SMNVEV (reference sequence). V lost 3 bases, J lost 0 bases, and 12 bases lay in between. This CDR3 contains 16 residues. This CDR3 is CASSFSAGGSGNTIYF. In DNA form, the CDR3 reads TGTGCCAGCAGTTTTTCGGCGGGAGGCTCTGGAAACACCATATATTTT.

The rearrangement joins TRBV2 to TRBJ1-5; the D gene is possibly TRBD1 (5 bases). Deletions cut 3 bases from V and 3 bases from J, with 12 bases between. The CDR3 extends over 15 amino acids. Germline V gives CDR1 SNHLY, CDR2 FYNNEI. CDR3 residues: CASSEWGEVNQPQHF. The CDR3 region has the DNA TGTGCCAGCAGTGAGTGGGGGGAGGTCAATCAGCCCCAGCATTTT. The variable domain in full, completed from reference TRBV2 and TRBJ1-5, reads EPEVTQTPSHQVTQMGQEVILRCVPISNHLYFYWYRQILGQKVEFLVSFYNNEISEKSEIFDDQFSVERPDGSNFTLKIRSTKLEDSAMYFCASSEWGEVNQPQHFGDGTRLSIL.

This clonotype has only a few counts. The chain joins TRBV7-9 to TRBJ2-3; the D is unclear. The CDR3 runs to 12 residues. The ends were cut back, 4 bases at V and 4 bases at J, with 6 bases in the middle. Germline V CDR1 and CDR2: SEHNR, FQNEAQ (reference sequence). The CDR3 nucleotides are TGTGCCAGCAGCTCCTCCGCAGATACGCAGTATTTT. This codes for CASSSSADTQYF. Filled out from reference TRBV7-9 and TRBJ2-3, the complete variable domain reads DTGVSQNPRHKITKRGQNVTFRCDPISEHNRLYWYRQTLGQGPEFLTYFQNEAQLEKSRLLSDRFSAERPKGSFSTLEIQRTEQGDSAMYLCASSSSADTQYFGPGTRLTVL.

The V gene is TRBV15, the J gene TRBJ2-7; D possibly corresponds to TRBD2 (7 bases). V shed 6 bases and J shed 4 bases, with 22 bases lying between them. Per the germline V gene, CDR1 is LNHNV and CDR2 is YYDKDF (reference sequence). The CDR3 is made up of 16 amino acids. DNA of the CDR3: TGTGCCACCAGACCCCTGGGGGGGGGCGAGGAATACGAGCAGTACTTC. This codes for CATRPLGGGEEYEQYF.

The chain links TRBV7-9 to TRBJ2-1; 14 nucleotides line up with TRBD2. Germline V lookup: CDR1 SEHNR, CDR2 FQNEAQ (reference sequence). The CDR3 contains 16 residues. J was trimmed by 9 bases and V by 2 bases; bases with no gene match: 6. The chain's CDR3 is CASSLLSGLAGGEQFF. The CDR3 region has the DNA TGTGCCAGCAGCTTACTAAGCGGACTAGCGGGGGGTGAGCAGTTCTTC.

The genes are TRBV24-1 and TRBJ1-1; tentative D call: TRBD1 (5 bases). Looked up from germline, CDR1 is KGHDR and CDR2 is SFDVKD. The CDR3 contains 13 residues. V lost 1 base, J lost 8 bases, and 10 bases lay in between. This chain's CDR3 is CATSDLYSGEAFF. CDR3 nucleotides: TGTGCCACCAGTGATTTATATTCAGGGGAAGCTTTCTTT.

J is TRBJ2-5 and V is TRBV7-2; TRBD2 agrees at 7 bases. Unmatched junction bases numbered 7, after V lost 8 bases and J lost 1 base. The CDR3 loop spans 14 amino acids. The V gene's germline CDR1 is SGHTA and CDR2 FQGNSA. The CDR3 protein is CASSRGSLQETQYF. In nucleotides, the CDR3 is TGTGCCAGCTCGCGCGGGAGCCTCCAAGAGACCCAGTACTTC.